This T cell receptor beta chain was sequenced during a study of human T cells and chemical hapten exposure (dated by TCRdb to the early 2020s). For the wider study: The libraries were sequenced as a pool, and the TCR yield per sample differed mostly because of small variations in library volumes within the pool. Each blood RNA sample was used to sequence both TCR alpha and TCR beta chains. The study tracked peripheral blood TCR repertoire changes in vivo during primary and secondary sensitization to the hapten diphenylcyclopropenone (DPC) in alopecia patients. Study-wide conclusions, independent of this receptor: After repeated subsampling, changes were observed in the strength of the expansion versus patch-test correlation and in the threshold at which the correlation became significant. The number of TCRs above 1 in 1000 frequency did not change with DPC sensitization; there was no evidence of global repertoire structure alterations.

A remark on this clonotype: Its antigen is not yet known. No quality values exist for individual bases; no much larger clone is one base distant.

Trimming at the junction amounts to 3 bases on V and 4 bases on J, and the germline ends lie 22 bases apart. The CDR3 contains 18 residues, cysteine and phenylalanine counted. This entry keeps only the CDR3 DNA: 54 bases, framed from base 1. Receptors were amplified or captured by RACE. TCRdb names NextSeq 500 as the instrument used. During library preparation, unique molecular identifiers were attached to individual cDNA molecules so that TCRs could be counted in a quantitative, reproducible way. As for the original processing: Samples had a median of roughly 100,000 TCRs, with a range from about 23,224 to 750,000. The Decombinator software suite was used to annotate V, J and CDR3 in the TCR reads. For the PS versus PT1 abundance plots, all samples were subsampled to the same number of TCRs (28,000). Expanded TCRs were defined as absent before sensitization and observed at least eight times at the 2-week time point. The raw public data were reprocessed by TCRdb itself: fastp quality trimming at Q25, MiXCR clonotype calling, in-frame beta chains only. Under each unique CDR3 protein, matching rows form one entry showing the most common genes and DNA. These V and J calls originate from TCRdb's pipeline instead of the authors' own analysis. The sample yields about 130,000 distinct CDR3 sequences; more than 7.5% were counted once. Together, the top ten hold 1.5% to 2% of the sample.

The sample's time point, from its label and the paper: healthy volunteer bleed at 2 weeks. Total RNA was extracted from unfractionated whole blood that had been collected in Tempus Blood RNA tubes. As TCR sequencing controls, about 5 healthy volunteers were used, with blood taken at day 0, 2 weeks and 6 weeks. The material sequenced was whole blood. This clonotype was obtained from a male donor in good health. Some clones in this sample may be carry-over from other donors' samples. The V and J segments used are TRBV12-3 or TRBV12-4 and TRBJ2-1, with TRBD1 perhaps the D gene, on 6 matching bases. Here the CDR3 is given as CASSFPPDRPEAYNEQFF. The nucleotide sequence is TGTGCCAGCAGTTTCCCCCCGGACAGACCCGAGGCATACAATGAGCAGTTCTTC.